The sequence of this T cell receptor beta chain was determined in a study of blood T cell repertoires in COVID-19. Authors' processing steps: Amplifying reference gene primers gave estimates of nucleated cell counts. Sequencing used immunoSEQ multiplex PCR; TCRdb keeps in-frame clones, though not all of them. From that table come the V and J calls and clone size; the DNA was used to work out D and trimming. The sample consists of some 130,000 clones, roughly 83% of them appearing once. Participants reported their clinical history, and cohort assignment relied on those reports. V was cut by 6 bases and J by 4 bases, with 15 bases left in between. Per the germline V gene, CDR1 is KGHSH and CDR2 is LQKENI. The CDR3 spans 15 residues.

The TCR was taken from a man between 35 and 55 years old with acute COVID-19. This chain uses TRBV18 with TRBJ1-4; D unclear. The sample consisted of PBMCs or T cells enriched from blood (not recorded which). The DNA for the CDR3 is TGTGCCAGCTCCCAGGCGGGAGGCCGTAATGAAAAACTGTTTTTT. This gives the protein CASSQAGGRNEKLFF. Drawing the rest from reference TRBV18 and TRBJ1-4, the complete variable domain is NAGVMQNPRHLVRRRGQEARLRCSPMKGHSHVYWYRQLPEEGLKFMVYLQKENIIDESGMPKERFSAEFPKEGPSILRIQQVVRGDSAAYFCASSQAGGRNEKLFFGSGTQLSVL.